This TCR beta chain was recovered during a study of Graves' ophthalmopathy and Graves' hyperthyroidism. Study background: Pretreatment peripheral blood was obtained at initial diagnosis.

There are many counts of this clonotype. The CDR3 contains 15 residues. Germline V gene data show CDR1 as SQVTM and CDR2 as ANQGSEA. After removal of 4 bases from V and 0 bases from J, the junction contained 6 bases not matched to a gene. Amplified material comprised TCR beta CDR3 regions derived from RNA transcripts. The library came from an HTBI-primed first-round RT-PCR and a second-round multiplex PCR. From the multiplex PCR reads, TCRdb called clonotypes with MiXCR, one entry per CDR3 protein. This table holds 300,000 to 400,000 distinct CDR3 sequences, about 18% found once. Hyperthyroidism showing no ophthalmopathy within 18 months of follow-up was stable. Exclusion criteria comprised other autoimmune diseases, uncontrolled infections, pregnancy or lactation in patients.

The V gene is TRBV29-1, the J gene TRBJ2-7; TRBD2 matches 10 bases. The sample taken for sequencing was peripheral blood. The TCR originated in an adult woman with stable Graves' hyperthyroidism. CDR3 nucleotide sequence: TGCAGCGTTGGCAGAAGACTAGCGGGCTCCTACGAGCAGTACTTC. This encodes CSVGRRLAGSYEQYF.